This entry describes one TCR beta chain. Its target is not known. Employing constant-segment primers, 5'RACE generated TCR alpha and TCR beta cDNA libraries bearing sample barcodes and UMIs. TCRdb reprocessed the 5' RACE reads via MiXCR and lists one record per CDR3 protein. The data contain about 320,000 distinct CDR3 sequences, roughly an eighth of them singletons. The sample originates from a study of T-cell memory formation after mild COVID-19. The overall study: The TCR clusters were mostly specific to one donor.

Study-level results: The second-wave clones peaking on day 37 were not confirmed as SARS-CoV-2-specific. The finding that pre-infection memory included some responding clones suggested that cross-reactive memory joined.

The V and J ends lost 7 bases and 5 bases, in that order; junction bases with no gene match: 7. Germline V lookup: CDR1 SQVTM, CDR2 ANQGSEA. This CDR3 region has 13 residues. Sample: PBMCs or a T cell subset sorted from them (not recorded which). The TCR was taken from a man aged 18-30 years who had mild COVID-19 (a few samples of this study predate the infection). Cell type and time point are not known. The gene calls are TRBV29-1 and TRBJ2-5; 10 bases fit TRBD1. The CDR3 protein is CSARRQGAETQYF. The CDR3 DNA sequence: TGCAGCGCCCGACGACAGGGGGCGGAGACCCAGTACTTC.